This T cell receptor (beta chain) is drawn from a study of regulatory T cells in long-lasting Graves disease (TCRdb year 2021). Regarding the complete study: Newly diagnosed Graves' disease patients had taken antithyroid drugs for less than 3 months. TCR sequencing covered around 13 persistent and 20 or so newly diagnosed Graves' disease patients, 33 samples in total. Persistent Graves' disease patients were compared with newly diagnosed Graves' disease patients by peripheral blood TCR sequencing and RNA sequencing. The study was registered as a clinical trial and conducted in China. What the authors observed across the whole study: Peripheral blood alone was examined, since thyroid tissue, which constituted the primary lesion, could not be accessed. TRBV28, TRBJ1-2 and TRBJ2-5 were preferentially used in persistent disease, while TRBV20-1 and TRBJ2-1 were favored in newly diagnosed disease. Persistent patients shared more public clonotypes among themselves (around 3,000) than newly diagnosed patients did (more than 850). Compared with newly diagnosed patients, patients with persistent Graves' disease had lower TCR Shannon entropy and fewer highly expanded clones, which suggests clonal expansion. The small sample size was acknowledged by the authors as a limitation that may reduce accuracy. Sequencing and analysis were limited to the TCR beta chain.

The time point label on this specimen signifies: newly diagnosed GD, antithyroid drugs for less than 3 months. For both TCR sequencing and RNA sequencing, RNA was extracted from PBMCs in TRIzol. The diagnosis of Graves' disease followed American Thyroid Association guidelines. Patients were recruited from an endocrinology department in Xi'an, China. From each patient, 8 to 10 milliliters of peripheral blood was collected into an EDTA anticoagulant tube. Ficoll Paque Plus density gradient separation was used to isolate PBMCs, and no additional T cell sorting was done. An Agilent 2100 Bioanalyzer and agarose gel were used to check RNA quality, while a NanoDrop 2000 measured RNA concentration. As regards this clonotype: No cognate antigen has been identified for it. The record has no base qualities; no much larger clone is one base away.

Reading the germline V gene gives CDR1 KGHDR and CDR2 SFDVKD. V drops 1 base and J drops 4 bases, leaving 22 bases in between. The CDR3 runs 19 residues from the cysteine to the phenylalanine. The read is trimmed to its CDR3 DNA, 57 bases read in frame from base 1. The library was obtained by multiplex PCR. Instrument used: Illumina HiSeq 4000. TCR beta libraries were built with iRepertoire HTBI primers and Arm-PCR amplification of CDR3 regions. Gel purification was performed on PCR products prior to sequencing. In the original analysis: Across samples, approximately 68 TRBV and 15 or so TRBJ segments were identified and used for gene usage analysis of CDR3 amino acid clonotypes. COPE and FqMerger were used to merge the filtered high-quality paired reads into contigs. BLAST was used to align contigs to the IMGT TRBV, TRBD and TRBJ reference genes, and CDR3 was defined following IMGT. Clonotypes above 0.1% frequency were classified as highly expanded clones. Shannon entropy was used to measure repertoire diversity, and the Gini coefficient was used to measure V-J evenness. A clonotype found in more than one individual was treated as public. TCRdb trimmed public reads at Q25 via fastp, called clones via MiXCR and kept in-frame beta chains. Every CDR3 protein is listed once, alongside the most common genes and DNA of its rows. The V and J calls were determined by TCRdb, not by the authors. This sample gives approximately 350,000 distinct CDR3 sequences in total; over 15% of them show up just once. Clones ranked in the top ten supply just under 30% of the sample.

These data were also filed under a second study, of T cells in Graves' hyperthyroidism and ophthalmopathy. The other study reports the following: Graves' hyperthyroidism was defined as stable when no progression to ophthalmopathy occurred over 18 months of follow-up. The hyperthyroidism patients were between 18 and 65 years old and newly diagnosed, with a disease duration of less than 2 months. Exclusion was applied to patients with uncontrolled infections, other autoimmune diseases, pregnancy or lactation. Diagnoses were based on clinical symptoms, serum thyroxine and TRAb, thyroid ultrasound and orbital computed tomography. For the first round of RT-PCR on the TCR CDR3, the HTBI primer set was used together with the Qiagen OneStep RT-PCR kit. Most expanded thyroid clonotypes (frequency above 0.001) were also found in blood, which suggests that blood repertoires may mirror thyroid immune responses. A 13 V-J signature model separated ophthalmopathy from stable hyperthyroidism, with 87.88% sensitivity and around 84% specificity in cross-validation and 80%/75% in testing. During validation, the model predicted progression to ophthalmopathy a median of approximately 7 months ahead of onset, with more than 55% sensitivity and 72.22% specificity. To identify TCR V-J signatures that set the groups apart, the researchers used a discovery cohort of 95 to 100 patients, made up of 40 to 45 with Graves' ophthalmopathy and 57 with stable Graves' hyperthyroidism. Prospective prediction of ophthalmopathy was tested in an independent validation cohort of approximately 18 hyperthyroidism patients and some 17 patients who later progressed to ophthalmopathy. The roughly 91 discovery patients were randomly divided into training and test sets at a 7:3 ratio. The study also compared thyroid tissue and blood T-cell repertoires from 6 or 7 Graves' hyperthyroidism patients. After blood sampling, hyperthyroidism patients were treated with methimazole at a starting dose of 30 mg daily, and ophthalmopathy patients were treated with high-dose intravenous methylprednisolone. A second multiplex PCR round built the libraries, followed by size selection and purification. The libraries were sequenced on an Illumina HiSeq2000 using paired-end 100 bp reads. SOAPnuke was used to process the raw data, with reads discarded if the reads contained adapters or uncalled bases, had a mean Phred below 15, or lacked an exact constant-primer or identifier match. COPE v1.2.5 was used to merge the high-quality paired reads, and each unique nucleotide sequence was defined as a clonotype. MiTCR v1.1 was used to align the clonotypes against IMGT TRBV, TRBD and TRBJ reference segments. The analysis was restricted to V-J combinations with a frequency above 0.0001, which together covered 99% to 99.2% of the repertoires. A TCS score was defined as the ratio of F50 (clonal expansion) to E x V (chaos), with BLOSUM62-based TCRdist applied between CDR3 peptides within each V-J. Welch's t-statistics and random forest reduced several hundred V-J features to about 13, which were used in a naive Bayes classifier (R e1071). No statistical method was used to set the sample size in advance, and investigators knew the group allocation. According to the paper, TCR Vbeta CDR3 sequencing was carried out on approximately 140 peripheral blood samples, which came from under 50 ophthalmopathy, around 74 hyperthyroidism and around 17 progressor patients.

Sequenced material: peripheral blood mononuclear cells (PBMCs), taken at new diagnosis, from a patient treated with antithyroid drugs. This receptor was taken from a middle-aged man with Graves disease. Donor details come from another sample of the same person, matched by shared clones. This sequence uses TRBV24-1 and TRBJ2-1, with TRBD2 perhaps the D gene, on 6 matching bases. The CDR3 region reads CATSDFGKPGLPLYNEQFF. The sequenced DNA is TGTGCCACCAGTGATTTCGGCAAACCGGGACTCCCTTTGTACAATGAGCAGTTCTTC.